A selection of T cell receptor beta chains follows, all from one sample in a study of T-cell reconstitution after alpha-beta-depleted transplantation in children. TCRdb itself ran the PCR reads through MiXCR, one entry per CDR3 protein. The sample holds 400,000 to 450,000 distinct CDR3 sequences; 43% are singletons and the top ten take under 35%. Sequencing was performed on PBMCs, taken before TCRalphabeta/CD19-depleted stem cell transplant. All receptors derive from a girl aged 2 to 10 with aplastic anemia, due to receive a stem cell transplant. Each CDR3 is given without its conserved first and last residue. Each record gives: V gene, clone size, J gene, CDR3 protein. Clone size appears in some rows only: once, few, many, or a class for an expanded clone.

v_call: TRBV7-9; clone_size: many; j_call: TRBJ2-7; cdr3_aa: ASTGSGDHEQY
v_call: TRBV20-1; clone_size: many; j_call: TRBJ1-6; cdr3_aa: SAMTAGDSPLH
v_call: TRBV7-3; clone_size: NA; j_call: TRBJ2-3; cdr3_aa: ASSQTGGSTDTQY
v_call: TRBV20-1; clone_size: NA; j_call: TRBJ2-7; cdr3_aa: SARPPKMAYEQY
v_call: TRBV7-9; clone_size: many; j_call: TRBJ2-5; cdr3_aa: ASSFFAPTGKETQY
v_call: TRBV4-2; clone_size: many; j_call: TRBJ2-7; cdr3_aa: ASSQGYGSYEQY
v_call: TRBV7-9; clone_size: NA; j_call: TRBJ1-2; cdr3_aa: ASSFGAGLLSYGYT
v_call: TRBV7-2; clone_size: NA; j_call: TRBJ1-5; cdr3_aa: ASSSQAFSNQPQH
v_call: TRBV5-5; clone_size: many; j_call: TRBJ2-1; cdr3_aa: ASSSRGTNEQF
v_call: TRBV6-2/TRBV6-3; clone_size: few; j_call: TRBJ2-7; cdr3_aa: ASSPIPGQDIYEQY